What follows are 10 T cell receptor beta chains derived from one specimen sequenced in a study of tumor and adjacent non-tumor tissue in lung cancer. No cell sorting was done before RNA was extracted from the tissue. Three rounds of nested PCR, following a modified ARM-PCR protocol, produced the TCRbeta library. TCRdb redid the calling of the multiplex PCR reads with MiXCR, one entry per CDR3 protein. The sample gives under 150,000 distinct CDR3 sequences, around two thirds of which show up once; 15% to 20% is in the top ten. Sequenced material: lung tumor tissue. The receptors derive from a man aged 55 to 70 with small cell lung cancer.

A single count supports this clonotype. A much larger clone sits a single nucleotide away, making a read error possible. The J gene is TRBJ2-6, the V gene TRBV6-1; perhaps TRBD1 as D (5 bases). CDR3 size: 15 residues. CDR1 is MNHNS, CDR2 SASEGT, per germline. CDR3 sequence: CASSQYVSGANALTF. In DNA form, the CDR3 reads TGTGCCAGCAGCCAGTACGTCTCTGGGGCCAACGCCCTGACTTTC.

A remark on this clonotype: One end of the junction fails to match germline, which may point to a read error. The J gene is TRBJ2-7, the V gene TRBV6-1; D is perhaps TRBD1 or TRBD2 (6 bases each). This CDR3 spans 16 amino acids. Germline CDR1 and CDR2: MNHNS and SASEGT. Here the CDR3 reads CARSEEGGRVSYEQYF. The CDR3 DNA follows: TGTGCCAGAAGTGAAGAGGGGGGCAGGGTTTCCTACGAGCAGTACTTC.

To note about this clonotype: The junction shows a germline mismatch at one end, possibly a read error. The chain joins TRBV6-2 or TRBV6-3 to TRBJ2-1; possibly TRBD1 or TRBD2 for D (5 bases each). CDR3 size: 13 residues. CDR1 is MNHEY and CDR2 is SVGEGT in the germline V gene. CDR3 DNA: TGTGCCAGCAGTTGGTGGGGGTACAATGAGCAGTTTTTC. Amino acid sequence: CASSWWGYNEQFF.

In regard to this clonotype: The CDR3 carries no conserved terminal phenylalanine or tryptophan, so it likely arises from a read error. The chain joins TRBV11-2 to TRBJ1-6; D remains ambiguous. The CDR3 extends over 13 amino acids. Between the trimmed V and J ends, which lost 1 base and 14 bases, there was a span of 12 bases. Germline lookup yields CDR1 SGHAT and CDR2 FQNNGV. CDR3 in DNA: TGTGCCAGCAGCTTAGGCTATGCTAATGCCCTCCACATT. Encoded protein: CASSLGYANALHI.

Turning to this clonotype: The junction differs from germline at one of its ends, possibly a read error. J is TRBJ2-2 and V is TRBV11-2, with unresolved D. Germline V CDR1 and CDR2: SGHAT, FQNNGV. This CDR3 has 14 residues. The DNA of the CDR3 is TGTGCCGGCAGCTACCGGCGTAACACCCGGGAGCTGTTTTTT. Amino acid sequence: CAGSYRRNTRELFF. The whole variable domain, remainder taken from reference TRBV11-2 and TRBJ2-2, is EAGVAQSPRYKIIEKRQSVAFWCNPISGHATLYWYQQILGQGPKLLIQFQNNGVVDDSQLPKDRFSAERLKGVDSTLKIQPAKLEDSAVYLCAGSYRRNTRELFFGEGSRLTVL.

This clonotype was counted at least ten times. The gene calls are TRBV11-1 and TRBJ1-2; 7 bases fit TRBD1. J was trimmed by 8 bases and V by 5 bases; bases with no gene match: 5. Germline-derived CDR1 and CDR2 are SGHAT and FQDESV (reference sequence). This CDR3 has 12 amino acids. CDR3 amino acids: CASSKTGIGYTF. CDR3 DNA sequence: TGTGCCAGCAGCAAGACAGGGATCGGCTACACCTTC. The full variable domain, completed using reference TRBV11-1 and TRBJ1-2, is EAEVAQSPRYKITEKSQAVAFWCDPISGHATLYWYRQILGQGPELLVQFQDESVVDDSQLPKDRFSAERLKGVDSTLKIQPAELGDSAMYLCASSKTGIGYTFGSGTRLTVV.

Notes on this clonotype: A read error may produce the germline difference seen at one junction end. V and J are TRBV29-1 and TRBJ2-5; D is undetermined. Germline CDR1 reads SQVTM; CDR2 reads ANQGSEA. The CDR3 is 15 amino acids. CDR3 residues: CSARPGWAYQETHCF. Here the CDR3 DNA reads TGCAGCGCCCGCCCCGGGTGGGCGTACCAAGAGACCCATTGCTTC.

Notes on this clonotype: A junction end diverges from the germline sequence, so it may reflect a read error. The rearrangement links TRBV6-2 or TRBV6-3 to TRBJ1-5; D perhaps matches TRBD1 (6 bases). CDR3 length: 15 residues. CDR1 and CDR2 from the germline V gene are MNHEY and SVGEGT. CDR3 nucleotides: TGTGCCAGCAGCTCAGGGGCTACTGACAATCAGCCCCACCATTTT. Translated: CASSSGATDNQPHHF.

Concerning this clonotype: Mismatch with germline at one junction end may stem from a read error. The chain joins TRBV11-2 to TRBJ2-3; weak D call: TRBD1 (5 bases). The CDR3 sequence is 14 residues long. CDR1 and CDR2 (germline): SGHAT, FQNNGV. The CDR3 is CGSCLAGRVDTQYF. CDR3 coding DNA: TGTGGCAGCTGCTTAGCAGGCAGGGTGGATACGCAGTATTTT.

In the case of this clonotype: An end of the junction does not agree with germline; a read error may underlie this. The chain joins TRBV11-3 to TRBJ2-7, with D tentatively TRBD2 (5 bases). This CDR3 contains 17 residues. Germline CDR1 and CDR2: SGHNT and YENEEA. The CDR3 region is CANSLRAVGINSYEQYF. In nucleotides, the CDR3 is TGTGCCAACAGCTTAAGGGCTGTCGGGATTAACTCCTACGAGCAGTACTTC.